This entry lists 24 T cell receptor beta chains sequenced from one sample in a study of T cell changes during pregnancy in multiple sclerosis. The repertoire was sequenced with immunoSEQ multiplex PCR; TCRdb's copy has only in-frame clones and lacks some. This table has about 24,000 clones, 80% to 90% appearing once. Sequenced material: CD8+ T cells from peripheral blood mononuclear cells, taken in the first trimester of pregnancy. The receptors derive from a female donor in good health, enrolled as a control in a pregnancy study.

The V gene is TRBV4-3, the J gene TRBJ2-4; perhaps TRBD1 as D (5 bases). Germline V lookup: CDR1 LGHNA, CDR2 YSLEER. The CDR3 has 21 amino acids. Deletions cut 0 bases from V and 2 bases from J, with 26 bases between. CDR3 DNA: TGCGCCAGCAGCCAAGATTGTCCAGGGTGGCCGTCTTGGTTTCCCAAAAACATTCAGTACTTC. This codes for CASSQDCPGWPSWFPKNIQYF.

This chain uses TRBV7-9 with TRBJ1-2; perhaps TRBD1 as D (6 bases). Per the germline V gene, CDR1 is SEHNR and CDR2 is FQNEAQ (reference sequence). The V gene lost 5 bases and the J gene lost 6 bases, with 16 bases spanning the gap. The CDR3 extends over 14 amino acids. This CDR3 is CASSQSQQGDGYTF. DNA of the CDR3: TGTGCCAGCAGCCAATCACAACAGGGAGATGGCTACACCTTC. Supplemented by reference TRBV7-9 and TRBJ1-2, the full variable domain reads DTGVSQNPRHKITKRGQNVTFRCDPISEHNRLYWYRQTLGQGPEFLTYFQNEAQLEKSRLLSDRFSAERPKGSFSTLEIQRTEQGDSAMYLCASSQSQQGDGYTFGSGTRLTVV.

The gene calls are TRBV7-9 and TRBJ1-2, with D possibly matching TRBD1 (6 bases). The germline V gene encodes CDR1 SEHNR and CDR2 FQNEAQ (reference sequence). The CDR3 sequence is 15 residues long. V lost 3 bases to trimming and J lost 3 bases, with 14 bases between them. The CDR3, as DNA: TGTGCCAGCAGCTTGGCAGGGGTCATGGACTATGGCTACACCTTC. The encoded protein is CASSLAGVMDYGYTF.

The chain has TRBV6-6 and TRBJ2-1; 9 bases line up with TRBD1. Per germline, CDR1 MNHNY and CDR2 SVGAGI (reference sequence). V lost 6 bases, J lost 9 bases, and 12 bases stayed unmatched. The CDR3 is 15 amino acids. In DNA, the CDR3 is TGTGCCAGCAGCCTACCCGGACAGGGGTTCGGTGAGCAGTTCTTC. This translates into CASSLPGQGFGEQFF.

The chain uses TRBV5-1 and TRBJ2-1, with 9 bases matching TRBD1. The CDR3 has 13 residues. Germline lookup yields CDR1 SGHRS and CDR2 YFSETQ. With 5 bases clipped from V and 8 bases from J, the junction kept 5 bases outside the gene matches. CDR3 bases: TGCGCCAGCAGTCGACAGGGGGAAGATGAGCAGTTCTTC. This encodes CASSRQGEDEQFF.

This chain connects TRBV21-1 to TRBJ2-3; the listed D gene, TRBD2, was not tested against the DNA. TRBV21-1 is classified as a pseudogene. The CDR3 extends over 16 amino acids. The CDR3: CASSNERGGPTDTQYF. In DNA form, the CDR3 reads TGTGCCAGCAGCAATGAACGGGGGGGCCCCACAGATACGCAGTATTTT.

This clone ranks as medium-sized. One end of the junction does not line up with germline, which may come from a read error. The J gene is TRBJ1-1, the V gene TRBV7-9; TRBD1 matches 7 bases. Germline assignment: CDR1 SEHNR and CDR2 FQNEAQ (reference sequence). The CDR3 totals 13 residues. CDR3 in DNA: TGTGCCAGCAGCCCACAGGGGAACGCTGAAGCTTTCTTT. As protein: CASSPQGNAEAFF.

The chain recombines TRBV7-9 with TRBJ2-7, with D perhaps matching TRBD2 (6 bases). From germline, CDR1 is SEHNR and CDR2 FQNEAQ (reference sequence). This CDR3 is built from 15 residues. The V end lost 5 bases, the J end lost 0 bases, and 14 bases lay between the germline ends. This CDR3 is CASSPPGTYSYEQYF. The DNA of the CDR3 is TGTGCCAGCAGCCCCCCCGGGACTTACTCCTACGAGCAGTACTTC.

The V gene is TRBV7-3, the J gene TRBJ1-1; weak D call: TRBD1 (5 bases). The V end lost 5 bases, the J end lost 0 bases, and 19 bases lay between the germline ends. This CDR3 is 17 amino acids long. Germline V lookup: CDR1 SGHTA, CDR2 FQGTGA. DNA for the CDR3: TGTGCCAGCAGCCTCTGGGGGGGGGTGGTGATGAACACTGAAGCTTTCTTT. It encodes CASSLWGGVVMNTEAFF.

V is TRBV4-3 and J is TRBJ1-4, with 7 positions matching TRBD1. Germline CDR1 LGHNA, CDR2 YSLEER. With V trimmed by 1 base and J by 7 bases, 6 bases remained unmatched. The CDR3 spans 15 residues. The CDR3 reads CASSQGQGNSEKLFF. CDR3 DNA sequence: TGCGCCAGCAGCCAAGGACAGGGTAACAGTGAAAAACTGTTTTTT.

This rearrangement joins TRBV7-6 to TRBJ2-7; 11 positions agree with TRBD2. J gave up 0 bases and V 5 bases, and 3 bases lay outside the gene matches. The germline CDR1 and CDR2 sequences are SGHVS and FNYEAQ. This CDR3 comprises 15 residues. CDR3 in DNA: TGTGCCAGCAGCCCGACTAGCGGGACCTCCTACGAGCAGTACTTC. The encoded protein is CASSPTSGTSYEQYF.

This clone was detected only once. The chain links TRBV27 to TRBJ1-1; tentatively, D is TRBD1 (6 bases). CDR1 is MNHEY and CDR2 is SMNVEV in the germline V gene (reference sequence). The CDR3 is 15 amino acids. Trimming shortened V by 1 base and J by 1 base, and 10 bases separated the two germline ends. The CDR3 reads CASSLFGQPNTEAFF. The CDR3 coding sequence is TGTGCCAGCAGTTTATTCGGACAGCCGAACACTGAAGCTTTCTTT.

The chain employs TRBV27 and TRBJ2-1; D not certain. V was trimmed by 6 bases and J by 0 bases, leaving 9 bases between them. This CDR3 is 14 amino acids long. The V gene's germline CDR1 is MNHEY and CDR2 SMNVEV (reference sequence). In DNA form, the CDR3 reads TGTGCCAGCAGCTCCGGTAGCTCCTACAATGAGCAGTTCTTC. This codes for CASSSGSSYNEQFF.

The CDR3: CASSSRLGTVYGHTF. In DNA form, the CDR3 reads TGTGCCAGTAGTTCGCGACTTGGGACAGTTTACGGTCACACCTTC. The chain joins TRBV19 to TRBJ1-2; 7 bases match TRBD1. The CDR3 loop spans 15 amino acids. Per the germline V gene, CDR1 is LNHDA and CDR2 is SQIVND (reference sequence). V shed 5 bases, J shed 12 bases, and the junction held 18 bases outside the gene matches.

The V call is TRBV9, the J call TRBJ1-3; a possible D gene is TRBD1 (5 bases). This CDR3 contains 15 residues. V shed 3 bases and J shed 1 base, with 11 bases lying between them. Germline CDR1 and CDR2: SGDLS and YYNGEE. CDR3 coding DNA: TGTGCCAGCAGCGCCGGGGGAGGGTCTGGAAACACCATATATTTT. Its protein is CASSAGGGSGNTIYF.

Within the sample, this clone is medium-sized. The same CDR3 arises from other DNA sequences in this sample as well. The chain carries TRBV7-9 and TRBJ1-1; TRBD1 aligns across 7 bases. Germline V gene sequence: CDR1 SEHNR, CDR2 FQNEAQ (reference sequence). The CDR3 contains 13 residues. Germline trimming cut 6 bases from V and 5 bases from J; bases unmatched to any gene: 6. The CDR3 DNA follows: TGTGCCAGCAGTCCAACAGGGGAGACTGAAGCTTTCTTT. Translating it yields CASSPTGETEAFF. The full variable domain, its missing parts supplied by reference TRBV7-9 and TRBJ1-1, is DTGVSQNPRHKITKRGQNVTFRCDPISEHNRLYWYRQTLGQGPEFLTYFQNEAQLEKSRLLSDRFSAERPKGSFSTLEIQRTEQGDSAMYLCASSPTGETEAFFGQGTRLTVV.

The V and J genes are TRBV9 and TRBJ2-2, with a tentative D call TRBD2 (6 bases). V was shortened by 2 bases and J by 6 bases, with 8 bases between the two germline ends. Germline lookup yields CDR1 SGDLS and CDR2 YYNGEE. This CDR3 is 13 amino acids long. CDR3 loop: CASSVTSSGELFF. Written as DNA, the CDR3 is TGTGCCAGCAGCGTTACTAGCTCCGGGGAGCTGTTTTTT.

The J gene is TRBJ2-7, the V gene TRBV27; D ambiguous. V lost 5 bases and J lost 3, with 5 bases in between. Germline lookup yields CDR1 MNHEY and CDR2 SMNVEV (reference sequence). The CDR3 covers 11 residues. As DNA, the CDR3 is TGTGCCAGCAGTCCGGGCTACGAGCAGTACTTC. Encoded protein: CASSPGYEQYF.

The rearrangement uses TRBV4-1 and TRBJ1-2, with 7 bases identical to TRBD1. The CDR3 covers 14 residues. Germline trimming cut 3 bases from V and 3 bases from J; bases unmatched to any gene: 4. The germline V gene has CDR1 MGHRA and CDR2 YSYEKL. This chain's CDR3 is CASSHSGTDYGYTF. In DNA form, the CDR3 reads TGCGCCAGCAGCCACTCCGGGACAGACTATGGCTACACCTTC.

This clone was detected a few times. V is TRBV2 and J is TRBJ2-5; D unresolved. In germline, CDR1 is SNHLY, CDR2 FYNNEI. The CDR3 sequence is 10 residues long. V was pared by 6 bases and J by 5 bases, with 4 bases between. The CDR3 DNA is TGTGCCAGCAGCGAGGAGACCCAGTACTTC. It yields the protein CASSEETQYF.

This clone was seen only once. In DNA form, the CDR3 reads TGTGCCAGCAGCGTAACAAGCAATCAGCCCCAGCATTTT. It yields the protein CASSVTSNQPQHF. The chain joins TRBV9 to TRBJ1-5, with no clear D. CDR1 SGDLS and CDR2 YYNGEE come from the germline V gene. V was pared by 1 base and J by 1 base, with 3 bases between. The CDR3 covers 13 residues.

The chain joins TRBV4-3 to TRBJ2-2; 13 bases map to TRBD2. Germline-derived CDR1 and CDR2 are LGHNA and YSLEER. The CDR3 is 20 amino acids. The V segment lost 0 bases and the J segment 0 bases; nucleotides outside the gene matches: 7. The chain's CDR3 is CASSQERLAGGYTNTGELFF. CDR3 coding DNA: TGCGCCAGCAGCCAAGAAAGACTAGCGGGGGGCTACACGAACACCGGGGAGCTGTTTTTT.

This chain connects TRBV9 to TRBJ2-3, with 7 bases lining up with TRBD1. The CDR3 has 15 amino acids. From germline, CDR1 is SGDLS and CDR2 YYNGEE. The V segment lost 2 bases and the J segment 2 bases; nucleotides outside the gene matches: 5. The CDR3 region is CASSVWQGDTDTQYF. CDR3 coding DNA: TGTGCCAGCAGCGTTTGGCAGGGGGACACAGATACGCAGTATTTT.

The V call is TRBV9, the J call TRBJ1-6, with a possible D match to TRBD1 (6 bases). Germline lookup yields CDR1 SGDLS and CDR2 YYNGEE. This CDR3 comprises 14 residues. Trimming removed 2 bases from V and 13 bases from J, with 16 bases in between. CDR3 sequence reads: CASSVGADAEPLHF. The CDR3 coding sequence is TGTGCCAGCAGCGTGGGGGCGGACGCTGAGCCCCTCCACTTT.